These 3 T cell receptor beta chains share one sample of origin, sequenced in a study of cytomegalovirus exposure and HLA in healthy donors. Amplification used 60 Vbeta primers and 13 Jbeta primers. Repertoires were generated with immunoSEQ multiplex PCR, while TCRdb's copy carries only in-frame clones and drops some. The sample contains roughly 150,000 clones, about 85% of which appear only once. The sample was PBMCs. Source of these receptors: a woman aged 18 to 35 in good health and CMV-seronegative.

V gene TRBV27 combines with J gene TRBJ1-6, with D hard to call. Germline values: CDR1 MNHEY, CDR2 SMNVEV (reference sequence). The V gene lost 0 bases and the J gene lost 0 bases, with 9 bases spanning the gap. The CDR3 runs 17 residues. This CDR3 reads CASSLSIHSSYNSPLHF. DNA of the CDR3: TGTGCCAGCAGTTTATCGATCCATAGCTCCTATAATTCACCCCTCCACTTT.

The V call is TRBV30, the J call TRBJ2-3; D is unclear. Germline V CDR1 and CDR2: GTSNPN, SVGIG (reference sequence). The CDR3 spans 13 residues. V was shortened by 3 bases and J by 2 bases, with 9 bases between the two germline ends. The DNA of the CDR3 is TGTGCCTGGAGCCGTGAGAACACAGATACGCAGTATTTT. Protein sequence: CAWSRENTDTQYF. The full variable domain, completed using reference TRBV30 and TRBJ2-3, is SQTIHQWPATLVQPVGSPLSLECTVEGTSNPNLYWYRQAAGRGLQLLFYSVGIGQISSEVPQNLSASRPQDRQFILSSKKLLLSDSGFYLCAWSRENTDTQYFGPGTRLTVL.

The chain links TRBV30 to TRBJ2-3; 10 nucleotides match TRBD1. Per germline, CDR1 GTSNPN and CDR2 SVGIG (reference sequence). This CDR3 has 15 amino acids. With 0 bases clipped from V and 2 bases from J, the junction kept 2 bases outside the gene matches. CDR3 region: CAWSVGQGDTDTQYF. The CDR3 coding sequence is TGTGCCTGGAGTGTAGGACAGGGGGACACAGATACGCAGTATTTT.